Below, 16 T cell receptor beta chains from the same sample are listed, as sequenced in a study of OX40 agonist ivuxolimab in advanced cancers. The table came from immunoSEQ multiplex PCR; TCRdb's copy has only in-frame clones and leaves some out. The table records roughly 64,000 clones, around four fifths of them present only once. The material was CD4+ or CD8+ T cells sorted from blood, obtained in a trial of the OX40 agonist ivuxolimab. These receptors all come from an adult with an advanced solid tumor such as melanoma, head and neck, liver or kidney cancer.

Here the CDR3 reads CASSLASLGGTYEQYF. CDR3 coding DNA: TGTGCCAGCTCACTAGCATCATTGGGCGGAACCTACGAGCAGTACTTC. This rearrangement joins TRBV18 to TRBJ2-7, with D uncertain. This CDR3 comprises 16 residues. The V gene's germline CDR1 is KGHSH and CDR2 LQKENI. The V and J ends lost 4 bases and 2 bases respectively, with 18 bases between them.

This sequence joins TRBV6-6 and TRBJ1-5; D is unclear. V gave up 4 bases and J gave up 6 bases, with 10 bases separating them. The CDR3 is 13 residues long. Germline CDR1 is MNHNY and CDR2 is SVGAGI (reference sequence). In DNA, the CDR3 is TGTGCCAGCAGTTCAAGGGAGGGTCAGCCCCAGCATTTT. This encodes CASSSREGQPQHF.

The chain employs TRBV4-3 and TRBJ1-4; D is unresolved. The V and J ends lost 4 bases and 8 bases respectively, with 17 bases between them. The CDR3 runs 15 residues. Germline CDR1 reads LGHNA; CDR2 reads YSLEER. The CDR3 is CASSPKTSTQEKLFF. The CDR3 coding sequence is TGCGCCAGCAGCCCAAAGACGAGTACTCAGGAAAAACTGTTTTTT.

There are a few counts of this clone. The gene calls are TRBV7-2 and TRBJ1-2; 7 positions match TRBD1. Germline CDR1 reads SGHTA; CDR2 reads FQGNSA. The trim removed 5 bases at V and 3 bases at J, leaving 6 bases unmatched. This CDR3 spans 14 amino acids. The CDR3 nucleotides are TGTGCCAGCAGCCGTGCAGGGGGGCACTATGGCTACACCTTC. Its protein is CASSRAGGHYGYTF. Looking up the rest from reference TRBV7-2 and TRBJ1-2 gives the full variable domain: GAGVSQSPSNKVTEKGKDVELRCDPISGHTALYWYRQSLGQGLEFLIYFQGNSAPDKSGLPSDRFSAERTGGSVSTLTIQRTQQEDSAVYLCASSRAGGHYGYTFGSGTRLTVV.

V and J are TRBV9 and TRBJ2-5, with 9 bases that match TRBD1. Germline CDR1 SGDLS, CDR2 YYNGEE. V lost 2 bases, J lost 5 bases, and 10 bases stayed unmatched. The CDR3 contains 16 residues. The CDR3 bases are TGTGCCAGCAGCGTCCTACCCACGACAGGGGGGGAGACCCAGTACTTC. Residues: CASSVLPTTGGETQYF.

The chain couples TRBV4-1 to TRBJ2-1, with D possibly called TRBD1 or TRBD2 (6 bases each). Trimming removed 0 bases from V and 5 bases from J, with 14 bases in between. Germline values: CDR1 MGHRA, CDR2 YSYEKL. The CDR3 sequence is 16 residues long. This CDR3 is CASSQDSGQYNNEQFF. CDR3 DNA: TGCGCCAGCAGCCAAGATAGCGGACAGTACAACAATGAGCAGTTCTTC.

This clone is medium-sized (0.01 to 0.1%) by share. This same CDR3 is encoded by further DNA sequences in the sample. The chain employs TRBV14 and TRBJ1-2; D not resolved. Germline CDR1 SGHDN, CDR2 FVKESK. The CDR3 sequence is 12 residues long. With 4 bases removed from V and 4 bases from J, the gap between germline ends came to 7 bases. In DNA, the CDR3 is TGTGCCAGCAGCCCTTCGAGCTATGGCTACACCTTC. Translated: CASSPSSYGYTF. The whole variable domain, remainder taken from reference TRBV14 and TRBJ1-2, is EAGVTQFPSHSVIEKGQTVTLRCDPISGHDNLYWYRRVMGKEIKFLLHFVKESKQDESGMPNNRFLAERTGGTYSTLKVQPAELEDSGVYFCASSPSSYGYTFGSGTRLTVV.

The chain is built from TRBV19 and TRBJ1-2; D remains ambiguous. The CDR3 totals 13 residues. Trimming took off 7 bases at V and 2 bases at J, with 11 bases between the two ends. Germline V gene data show CDR1 as LNHDA and CDR2 as SQIVND (reference sequence). The CDR3 bases are TGTGCCAGTACCGAATTTATAAACTATGGCTACACCTTC. Translation: CASTEFINYGYTF.

About this clone: In the same sample, other DNA sequences code for this CDR3. This chain links TRBV30 with TRBJ2-1; the match to TRBD2 covers 7 bases. J lost 0 bases, V lost 3 bases, and 2 bases had no gene match. The CDR3 extends over 14 amino acids. Germline-derived CDR1 and CDR2 are GTSNPN and SVGIG (reference sequence). The CDR3 nucleotides are TGTGCCTGGAGGGGGGGGATCTCCTACAATGAGCAGTTCTTC. This encodes CAWRGGISYNEQFF.

V gene TRBV7-2 combines with J gene TRBJ2-5; 8 bases are a match to TRBD1. V trimming: 4 bases; J trimming: 5 bases; junction bases outside the gene matches: 9. CDR3 size: 15 residues. Germline values: CDR1 SGHTA, CDR2 FQGNSA. The CDR3 region is CASSSGTGGWETQYF. CDR3 in DNA: TGTGCCAGCAGCTCCGGGACAGGAGGATGGGAGACCCAGTACTTC. Looking up the rest from reference TRBV7-2 and TRBJ2-5 gives the full variable domain: GAGVSQSPSNKVTEKGKDVELRCDPISGHTALYWYRQSLGQGLEFLIYFQGNSAPDKSGLPSDRFSAERTGGSVSTLTIQRTQQEDSAVYLCASSSGTGGWETQYFGPGTRLLVL.

This rearrangement joins TRBV11-2 to TRBJ1-1, with TRBD1 matching 7 bases. The V gene's germline CDR1 is SGHAT and CDR2 FQNNGV. The CDR3 is 15 amino acids. Losses at the gene ends were 5 bases for V and 6 bases for J; bases not matched to a gene: 12. CDR3 in amino acids: CASSRFRQGLSEAFF. The CDR3 DNA sequence: TGTGCCAGCAGCCGTTTCCGACAGGGCTTATCTGAAGCTTTCTTT. Full variable domain (missing parts from reference TRBV11-2 and TRBJ1-1): EAGVAQSPRYKIIEKRQSVAFWCNPISGHATLYWYQQILGQGPKLLIQFQNNGVVDDSQLPKDRFSAERLKGVDSTLKIQPAKLEDSAVYLCASSRFRQGLSEAFFGQGTRLTVV.

The V gene is TRBV7-3, the J gene TRBJ2-5; D gene uncertain. CDR1 is SGHTA and CDR2 is FQGTGA in the germline V gene. Trimming stripped 2 bases from V and 5 bases from J, with 12 bases between. The CDR3 sequence is 14 residues long. The CDR3 is CASSLVSSSETQYF. CDR3 nucleotide sequence: TGTGCCAGCAGCTTAGTTTCGTCCTCGGAGACCCAGTACTTC.

The rearrangement uses TRBV4-2 and TRBJ2-5; D might be TRBD1 (5 bases). This CDR3 spans 15 amino acids. From germline, CDR1 is LGHNA and CDR2 YNFKEQ. V was clipped by 1 base and J by 1 base, with 10 bases between them. CDR3 in DNA: TGTGCCAGCAGCCAAGGACAGAACTTCCAAGAGACCCAGTACTTC. It specifies CASSQGQNFQETQYF.

The genes are TRBV6-5 and TRBJ2-5; D is ambiguous. V lost 5 bases and J lost 0, with 7 bases in between. Per germline, CDR1 MNHEY and CDR2 SVGAGI. CDR3 length equals 13 residues. The CDR3 DNA reads as TGTGCCAGCAGTCAGGTGTACCAAGAGACCCAGTACTTC. Translated, it gives CASSQVYQETQYF.

The V call is TRBV5-1, the J call TRBJ2-7; TRBD1 matches at 9 bases. Losses at the gene ends were 7 bases for V and 7 bases for J; bases not matched to a gene: 12. The CDR3 runs 14 residues. Germline V gene data show CDR1 as SGHRS and CDR2 as YFSETQ. CDR3 sequence: CASGSTGGQREQYF. Written as DNA, the CDR3 is TGCGCCAGCGGGTCGACAGGGGGGCAGAGGGAGCAGTACTTC.

This chain connects TRBV25-1 to TRBJ1-5, with D perhaps matching TRBD1 (5 bases). The CDR3 runs to 12 residues. The V and J ends lost 2 bases and 9 bases respectively, with 8 bases between them. Germline V CDR1 and CDR2: MGHDK, SYGVNS. DNA for the CDR3: TGTGCCAGCAGTGAAGGGGGTTGGCCCCAGCATTTT. This encodes CASSEGGWPQHF.